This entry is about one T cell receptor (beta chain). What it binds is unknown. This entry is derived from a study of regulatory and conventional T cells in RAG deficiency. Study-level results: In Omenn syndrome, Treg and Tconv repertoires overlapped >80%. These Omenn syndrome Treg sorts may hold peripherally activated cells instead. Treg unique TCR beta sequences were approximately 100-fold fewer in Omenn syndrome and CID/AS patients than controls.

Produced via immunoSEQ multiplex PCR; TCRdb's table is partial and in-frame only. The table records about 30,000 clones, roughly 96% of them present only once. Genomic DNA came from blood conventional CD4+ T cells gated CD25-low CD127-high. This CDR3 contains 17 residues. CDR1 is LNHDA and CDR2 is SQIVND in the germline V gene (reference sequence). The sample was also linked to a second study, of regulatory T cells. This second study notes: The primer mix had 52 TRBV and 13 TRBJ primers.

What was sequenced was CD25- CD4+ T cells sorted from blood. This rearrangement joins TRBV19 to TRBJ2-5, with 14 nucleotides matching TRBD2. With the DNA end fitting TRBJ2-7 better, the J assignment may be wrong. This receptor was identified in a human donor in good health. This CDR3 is CASSLGLAGGPIYEQYF. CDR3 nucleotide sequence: TGTGCCAGTAGTTTAGGACTAGCGGGAGGACCCATCTACGAGCAGTACTTC.